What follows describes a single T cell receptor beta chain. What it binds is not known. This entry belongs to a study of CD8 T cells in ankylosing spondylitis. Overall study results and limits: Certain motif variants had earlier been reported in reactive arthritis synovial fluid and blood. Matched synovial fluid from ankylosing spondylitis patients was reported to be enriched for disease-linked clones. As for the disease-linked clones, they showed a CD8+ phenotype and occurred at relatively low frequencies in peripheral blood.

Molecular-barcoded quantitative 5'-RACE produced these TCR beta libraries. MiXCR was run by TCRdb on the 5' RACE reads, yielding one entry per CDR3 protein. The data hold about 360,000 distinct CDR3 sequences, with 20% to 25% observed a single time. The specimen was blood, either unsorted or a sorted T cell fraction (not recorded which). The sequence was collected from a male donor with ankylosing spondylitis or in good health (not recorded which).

CDR3 sequence (DNA): TGTGCCAGCCGCCCAGGACTAGCCTATGAGCAGTTCTTC. It specifies CASRPGLAYEQFF. The V and J genes are TRBV7-9 and TRBJ2-1, with 8 bases lining up with TRBD2. This CDR3 spans 13 amino acids. Trimming took 8 bases from V and 8 from J; bases not matched to a gene: 8. Germline values: CDR1 SEHNR, CDR2 FQNEAQ (reference sequence).